These T cell receptor beta chains were read from a single sample in a study of T cell responses to AZD1222 COVID-19 vaccine. Profiling relied on immunoSEQ multiplex PCR, and the TCRdb table lists in-frame clones only, not all of them. The table includes some 200,000 clones, 75% to 90% detected once. This specimen consisted of peripheral blood, obtained on day 0 of AZD1222 vaccination. The receptors stem from an adult in good health. The CDR3 runs from the conserved cysteine through the conserved F or W. Each record gives: clone size, J gene, V gene, CDR3 length, CDR3 protein. The size entry is marked missing in some rows and otherwise reads once, few, many or a size class.

>.|TRBJ2-1|TRBV29-1|13
CSVDNRESNEQFF
>.|TRBJ2-1|TRBV4-3|16
CASSQDSSGRRDEQFF
>few|TRBJ2-3|TRBV7-9|13
CASQGSGRVTQYF
>.|TRBJ2-3|TRBV7-9|14
CASSLRGPADTQYF
>few|TRBJ1-3|TRBV13|15
CASSLVAGTGNTIYF
>.|TRBJ1-1|TRBV6-2/TRBV6-3|17
CASSTTRDRGWNTEAFF
>.|TRBJ2-5|TRBV11-2|16
CASSLEAPGQSVTQYF
>once|TRBJ1-3|TRBV28|13
CASSFSSGNTIYF
>.|TRBJ2-7|TRBV28|10
CASLGDEQYF
>.|TRBJ2-3|TRBV5-1|14
CASSLGTGTDTQYF
>.|TRBJ1-1|TRBV7-9|15
CASSLTGGGGTEAFF
>.|TRBJ2-1|TRBV7-2|16
CASSSRVAGGLNEQFF
>.|TRBJ2-1|TRBV6-6|14
CASSYSIAGDEQFF
>.|TRBJ1-1|TRBV10-3|13
CATQTTENTEAFF
>.|TRBJ2-3|TRBV30|16
CAWSVRPRASTDTQYF
>.|TRBJ2-3|TRBV6-4|15
CASSVNYRLGDTQYF